This T cell receptor beta chain was sequenced for a study of T cell responses to AZD1222 COVID-19 vaccine (dated by TCRdb to the early 2020s). Describing the broader study: AZD1222 recipients given second doses at about 4 weeks or at about 12 weeks were pooled, since spike-specific TCR depth and breadth were not found to differ between the two schedules. A total of 240 or so trial participants underwent TCR sequencing, of whom about 200 had received two doses of AZD1222 and roughly 26 had received two doses of the MenACWY control vaccine. Trial participants were enrolled by age into 18-55, 56-69 and 70-plus year subgroups, with roughly 160, 29 and 62 TCR-sequenced participants respectively. Broader findings and caveats from the paper: CD4 TCRs associated with the vaccine covered the entire spike protein, and the dominant responses were in regions 160-218 and 743-854. Participants were mostly white British and included more females than males, and it was suggested by the authors that clonal diversity may have been underestimated. The 56-69-year group was small, and its depth increase did not reach significance, likely because of low power. Because no day 14 peak-response samples were available, repertoires were characterized only after the peak T cell response. Conclusions about previously exposed vaccinees are limited because only a handful of AZD1222 recipients were SARS-CoV-2 seropositive at baseline. A significant rise in spike-specific TCR breadth and depth was observed after two AZD1222 doses relative to day 0 and relative to MenACWY recipients. Reportedly, almost half of the unique spike-specific TCRs recognized epitopes lying outside the regions that are mutated in the B.1.351 and B.1.1.7 variants.

For this clone: The antigen it recognizes is unknown. The record has no base qualities; no much larger clone is one base away.

The CDR3 regions of human TCRbeta chains were subjected to immunosequencing. As for the original processing: TCRs in the repertoires were matched against a reference library of SARS-CoV-2-specific TCRs that had been generated with the MIRA antigen-specificity platform. Breadth was defined as the fraction of unique TCRs that were SARS-CoV-2-associated. Depth was defined as the fraction of total T cells that were SARS-CoV-2-associated. Each spike-specific TCR was assigned to its reactive spike region and to a CD4 or CD8 class using the MIRA data. Log10-transformed breadth and depth values were compared by one-way ANOVA with Sidak's multiple comparisons tests. This is the immuneACCESS table as TCRdb keeps it, with only in-frame sequences that have V and J called. A part of the clones is gone; compared with another copy, unresolved V genes explain less than half, and the rest is unexplained. D and trimming come from the DNA, and the V and J calls and clone size come from that table. This sample lists fewer than 150,000 clones; under 90% were detected once. 6% to 8% of the sample comes from the top ten.

The intended sense of this specimen's time point label: baseline before first vaccination. Samples from vaccinated people were obtained from the UK trials COV001 and COV002, which included a single-blind randomized controlled phase 2/3 trial of AZD1222 (ChAdOx1 nCoV-19) in healthy adults. For TCRbeta chain sequencing, PBMC samples were collected from trial participants at day 0 and at day 28 after the second dose. Spanning cysteine to phenylalanine, the CDR3 consists of 16 amino acids. Only the CDR3 part of the read is kept: 48 bases, read in frame from the first base. The germline V gene specifies MNHEY as CDR1 and SVGAGI as CDR2. V is reduced by 2 bases and J by 1 base, leaving a spacing of 9 bases between them.

The sequence links TRBV6-5 to TRBJ2-6, with the D gene call left open. This sequence was found in an adult in good health. This specimen was peripheral blood, taken on day 0 of AZD1222 vaccination. The CDR3 region has the sequence CASSYPARSGANVLTF. The DNA sequence is given as TGTGCCAGCAGTTACCCGGCCAGGTCTGGGGCCAACGTCCTGACTTTC.